The rows below give T cell receptor beta chains drawn from one sample of a study of control samples from healthy donors and cancer patients. Clones were read by immunoSEQ multiplex PCR, and TCRdb kept only the in-frame ones, dropping some. This sample has about 39,000 clones, with roughly 80% found just once. The sequenced sample was blood. The source is a man aged 60 to 75 in good health. Both conserved end residues are part of each CDR3.

v_call: TRBV6-5
cdr3_aa: CASSIHRGRTGELFF

v_call: TRBV2
cdr3_aa: CASSEEQLNTEAFF

v_call: TRBV4-1
cdr3_aa: CASSRTPEPWTAVTYADTQYF

v_call: TRBV5-1
cdr3_aa: CASRAGTGVLYGYTF

v_call: TRBV10-3
cdr3_aa: CAISGLTGANSPLHF

v_call: TRBV7-6
cdr3_aa: CASSFAGSSTDTQYF

v_call: TRBV7-9
cdr3_aa: CASSPTGGRTQPQHF

v_call: TRBV6-4
cdr3_aa: CASSYRRNTEAFF

v_call: TRBV9
cdr3_aa: CASSAAYSGANVLTF

v_call: TRBV18
cdr3_aa: CASSLSSQNSNQPQHF

v_call: TRBV15
cdr3_aa: CATSREAGGGADTQYF

v_call: TRBV27
cdr3_aa: CASSLVTGWEAFF

v_call: TRBV11-2
cdr3_aa: CASSLFGTGAETQYF

v_call: TRBV5-1
cdr3_aa: CASSLRSGSGNTIYF

v_call: TRBV6-2/TRBV6-3
cdr3_aa: CASSYGLSGRGGNEQFF

v_call: TRBV7-6
cdr3_aa: CASSTGTGTSPLHF

v_call: TRBV5-1
cdr3_aa: CASSHGQGTEAFF

v_call: TRBV5-4
cdr3_aa: CASSFKAQGNTEAFF

v_call: TRBV6-1
cdr3_aa: CASSESGGNQPQHF

v_call: TRBV6-2/TRBV6-3
cdr3_aa: CASSRDRGWDNVLTF

v_call: TRBV18
cdr3_aa: CASSPLRQGGGETQYF

v_call: TRBV2
cdr3_aa: CASSAGDYGYTF

v_call: TRBV27
cdr3_aa: CASSPGAGLNEQYF

v_call: TRBV5-1
cdr3_aa: CASSLVQTSGNEQFF

v_call: TRBV3-1/TRBV3-2
cdr3_aa: CASSPNRQILNYGYTF

v_call: TRBV7-2
cdr3_aa: CASSPTGRGETQYF

v_call: TRBV6-1
cdr3_aa: CASSEAPRGGRDQHF

v_call: TRBV24-1
cdr3_aa: CATSDWTSGSVDTQYF

v_call: TRBV19
cdr3_aa: CASSSDLITDTQYF

v_call: TRBV6-2/TRBV6-3
cdr3_aa: CASSLIPRATDTQYF

v_call: TRBV28
cdr3_aa: CASSINRDLLTRYTF

v_call: TRBV6-2/TRBV6-3
cdr3_aa: CASSYHRGNSPLHF